This T cell receptor (beta chain) was recorded in a study of blood T cells in healthy people across ages. The use of a sample-barcoded 5' primer and a J-beta primer mix characterized a second PCR of roughly 6 to 11 cycles. A 12-random-nucleotide template-switch adaptor tagged each cDNA molecule. TCRdb itself ran the 5' RACE reads through MiXCR, one entry per CDR3 protein. The sample comprises 2 million or so distinct CDR3 sequences, roughly 52% of which are singletons, and 2.1% rests with the top ten. This clonotype has only a few counts. Germline CDR1 is MGHRA and CDR2 is YSYEKL. This CDR3 comprises 15 residues. V was shortened by 1 base and J by 2 bases, with 11 bases between the two germline ends. The donors, aged 6 to 90, were healthy Caucasians from Russia. Staff drew about 10 milliliters of peripheral blood from each donor.

The TCR comes from a woman between 40 and 55 years old in good health. V and J are TRBV4-1 and TRBJ2-5, with D hard to call. The sequenced material came from blood. The CDR3 loop is CASSQVLARQETQYF. CDR3 bases: TGCGCCAGCAGCCAAGTTTTGGCTCGTCAAGAGACCCAGTACTTC.